These 11 T cell receptor beta chains share one sample of origin, sequenced in a study of spatial heterogeneity in lung cancer. Sample time point: blood at routine non-recurrence follow-up after resection. From the 5' RACE reads, TCRdb called clonotypes with MiXCR, one entry per CDR3 protein. The table has about 110,000 distinct CDR3 sequences, 10% to 14% seen once. The input for sequencing was PBMCs, taken at follow-up. All receptors come from a female donor with early-stage non-small cell lung cancer.

This clonotype was detected only a few times. CDR3 nucleotides: TGTGCCAGCAGACTAGGAGGCACCGGGGAGCTGTTTTTT. It is translated as CASRLGGTGELFF. The chain joins TRBV28 to TRBJ2-2; perhaps TRBD2 as D (5 bases). Germline CDR1 MDHEN, CDR2 SYDVKM. V was shortened by 6 bases and J by 4 bases, with 9 bases between the two germline ends. The CDR3 runs 13 residues.

This clonotype was seen more than once but under ten times. This chain links TRBV4-3 with TRBJ2-4, with D possibly TRBD2 on 5 matching bases. The CDR3 extends over 16 amino acids. Trimming took 1 base from V and 6 from J, leaving 16 bases between them. CDR1 and CDR2 (germline): LGHNA, YSLEER. For the CDR3, the DNA is TGCGCCAGCAGCCAAGGAGACTATCCCAACTTAAACATTCAGTACTTC. Protein product: CASSQGDYPNLNIQYF.

The CDR3 coding sequence is TGTGCCTGGAGCGCGGGGCTAGCGGGAGTCTACGAGCAGTACTTC. Translated: CAWSAGLAGVYEQYF. The V call is TRBV30, the J call TRBJ2-7, with 10 bases identical to TRBD2. Per germline, CDR1 GTSNPN and CDR2 SVGIG (reference sequence). V was clipped by 3 bases and J by 3 bases; unmatched bases: 8. The CDR3 runs to 15 residues.

This clonotype was detected many times. This rearrangement joins TRBV3-1 to TRBJ1-1; D is undetermined. The length of the CDR3 is 17 residues. CDR1 LGHDT and CDR2 YNNKEL come from the germline V gene (reference sequence). V lost 5 bases to trimming and J lost 0 bases, with 19 bases between them. CDR3 DNA: TGTGCCAGCAGCAATAGGATTACCACTGACATGAACACTGAAGCTTTCTTT. This gives the protein CASSNRITTDMNTEAFF.

V usage is TRBV13 and J usage is TRBJ2-3, with 7 bases aligning to TRBD1. V lost 6 bases and J lost 1; bases outside the gene matches: 10. Germline-derived CDR1 and CDR2 are PRHDT and FYEKMQ (reference sequence). CDR3 length: 16 residues. The CDR3 spells CASSWEQGRRTDTQYF. CDR3 DNA sequence: TGTGCCAGCAGTTGGGAACAGGGGCGGCGCACAGATACGCAGTATTTT.

There are many counts of this clonotype. This chain uses TRBV29-1 with TRBJ2-5, with TRBD2 matching 8 bases. The CDR3 consists of 13 residues. V trimming: 7 bases; J trimming: 4 bases; junction bases outside the gene matches: 8. In germline, CDR1 is SQVTM, CDR2 ANQGSEA. CDR3 in amino acids: CSARGSGRETQYF. The CDR3 DNA is TGCAGCGCCCGAGGGAGCGGGAGAGAGACCCAGTACTTC.

This clonotype was detected a few times. The chain uses TRBV25-1 and TRBJ2-5; TRBD1 matches 9 bases. Germline CDR1 MGHDK, CDR2 SYGVNS. Trimming cost V 7 bases and J 1 base; bases outside gene matches: 10. This CDR3 comprises 16 residues. This CDR3 reads CASTPLGQGPQETQYF. CDR3 nucleotides: TGTGCCAGCACCCCCTTGGGACAGGGTCCCCAAGAGACCCAGTACTTC.

This clonotype came up a few times. This rearrangement joins TRBV7-8 to TRBJ2-7; D may match TRBD1 or TRBD2 (5 bases each). V dropped 7 bases and J dropped 2 bases, with 15 bases sitting between them. The germline V gene has CDR1 SGHVS and CDR2 FQNEAQ. This CDR3 is 14 amino acids long. Written as DNA, the CDR3 is TGTGCCAGCACCAAGGGAGTGGGGGCCTACGAGCAGTACTTC. It specifies CASTKGVGAYEQYF.

The genes are TRBV5-1 and TRBJ2-3; D is unclear. Per germline, CDR1 SGHRS and CDR2 YFSETQ. Trimming took off 0 bases at V and 6 bases at J, with 8 bases between the two ends. This CDR3 spans 13 amino acids. The DNA of the CDR3 is TGCGCCAGCAGCTTGGCCACCGATGATACGCAGTATTTT. Amino acid sequence: CASSLATDDTQYF.

This chain links TRBV4-1 with TRBJ2-6; possibly TRBD2 for D (5 bases). Per the germline V gene, CDR1 is MGHRA and CDR2 is YSYEKL. V lost 3 bases to trimming and J lost 2 bases, with 11 bases between them. The length of the CDR3 is 16 residues. The CDR3 DNA sequence: TGCGCCAGCAGCCAGGCGGACGGGGCTGGGGCCAACGTCCTGACTTTC. Translated: CASSQADGAGANVLTF.

This clonotype was detected only a few times. The chain recombines TRBV5-1 with TRBJ2-7; D is ambiguous. Trimming shortened V by 6 bases and J by 0 bases, and 13 bases separated the two germline ends. Germline V gene data show CDR1 as SGHRS and CDR2 as YFSETQ. This CDR3 region has 14 residues. As DNA, the CDR3 is TGCGCCAGCACGGACCAGCCTAGCTCCTACGAGCAGTACTTC. This sequence encodes CASTDQPSSYEQYF.